The following is a TCR beta chain sequence with its context. As yet, its antigen is unknown. The data were taken from a study of cytomegalovirus exposure and HLA in healthy donors. Trimming removed 4 bases at V and 14 bases at J, with 17 bases between. Germline loops: CDR1 MDHEN, CDR2 SYDVKM. This CDR3 has 13 amino acids. Study observations and caveats: A later analysis found common viral pathogens apparently linked to several of the most significant clusters. A link between a missense DCLRE1C variant and TCR beta V- and J-gene trimming emerged from a later analysis. A later analysis found that most CMV-associated TCR beta chains appeared HLA-restricted. Segments of the TCR beta V type were, in most cases, productive about 87% or about 30% of the time in an earlier analysis.

Vbeta (60) and Jbeta (13) primers were used in the PCR. Using immunoSEQ multiplex PCR, the repertoire was profiled, and TCRdb retains in-frame clones only, with some absent. The sample consists of some 150,000 clones, about 72% of them appearing once. The source material was PBMCs. The chain is built from TRBV28 and TRBJ1-4; D remains ambiguous. This TCR was recovered from a man in his sixties in good health and CMV-seronegative. DNA for the CDR3: TGTGCCAGCAGTTCAACGACCCAGGAGGCTCTGTTTTTT. Residues: CASSSTTQEALFF.